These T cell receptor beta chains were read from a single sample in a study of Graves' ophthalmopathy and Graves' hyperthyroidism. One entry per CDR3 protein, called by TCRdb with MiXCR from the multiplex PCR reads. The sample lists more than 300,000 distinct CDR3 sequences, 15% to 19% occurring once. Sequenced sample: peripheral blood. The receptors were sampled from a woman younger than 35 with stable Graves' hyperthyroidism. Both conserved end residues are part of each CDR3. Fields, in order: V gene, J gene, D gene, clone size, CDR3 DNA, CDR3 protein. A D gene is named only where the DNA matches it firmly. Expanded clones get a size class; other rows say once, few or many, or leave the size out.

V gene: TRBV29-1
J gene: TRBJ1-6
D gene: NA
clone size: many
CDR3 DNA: TGCAGCGTGGGGACCGACTTTGCTTCACCCCTCCACTTT
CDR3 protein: CSVGTDFASPLHF

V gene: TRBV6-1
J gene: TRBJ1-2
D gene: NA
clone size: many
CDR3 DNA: TGTGCCAGCAGAGAAGGGGGGTTCGAGAACTATGGCTACACCTTC
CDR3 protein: CASREGGFENYGYTF

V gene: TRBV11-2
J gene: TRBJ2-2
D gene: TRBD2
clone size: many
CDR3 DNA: TGTGCCAGCAGCCTTCGGACTAGCGGGGCGGTGACCGGGGAGCTGTTTTTT
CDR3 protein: CASSLRTSGAVTGELFF

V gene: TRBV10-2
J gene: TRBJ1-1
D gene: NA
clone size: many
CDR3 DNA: TGCGCCAGCAGTGCTGGGCCGGGGACTGAAGCTTTCTTT
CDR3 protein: CASSAGPGTEAFF

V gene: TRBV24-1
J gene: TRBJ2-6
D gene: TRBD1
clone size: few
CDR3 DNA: TGTGCCACCAGTGATGACGGGACAGTACCCTCTGGGGCCAACGTCCTGACTTTC
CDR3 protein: CATSDDGTVPSGANVLTF

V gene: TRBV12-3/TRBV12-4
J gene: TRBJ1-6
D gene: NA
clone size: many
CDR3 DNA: TGTGCCAGCAGTTTAATGGCCAGGGTGGATTCACCCCTCCACTTT
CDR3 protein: CASSLMARVDSPLHF

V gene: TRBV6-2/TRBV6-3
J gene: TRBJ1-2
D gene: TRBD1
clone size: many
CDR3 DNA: TGTGCCAGCACAAGGGACAGCGTCTATGGCTACACCTTC
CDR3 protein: CASTRDSVYGYTF

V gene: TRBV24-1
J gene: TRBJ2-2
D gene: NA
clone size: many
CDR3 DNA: TGTGCCACCAGTGATAACAGGGTTAACACCGGGGAGCTGTTTTTT
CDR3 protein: CATSDNRVNTGELFF

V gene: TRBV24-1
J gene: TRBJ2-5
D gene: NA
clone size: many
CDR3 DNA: TGTGCCACCAGTGATTTTACGGCAGTCCAAGAGACCCAGTACTTC
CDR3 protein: CATSDFTAVQETQYF

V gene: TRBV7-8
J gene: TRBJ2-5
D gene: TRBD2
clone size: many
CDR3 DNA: TGTGCCAGCAGCCGACGGGGGGGGTATGGGACCCAGTACTTC
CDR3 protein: CASSRRGGYGTQYF

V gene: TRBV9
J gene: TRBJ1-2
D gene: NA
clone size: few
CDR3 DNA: TGTGCCAGCAGCCGTGGACAGTTGGACGGCTACACCTTC
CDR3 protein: CASSRGQLDGYTF

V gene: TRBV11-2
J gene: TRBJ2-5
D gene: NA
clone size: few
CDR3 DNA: TGTGCCAGCAGCTTAGATCGCAGGGAAGAGACCCAGTACTTC
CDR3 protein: CASSLDRREETQYF

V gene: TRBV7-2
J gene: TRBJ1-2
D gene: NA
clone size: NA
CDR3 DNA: TGTGCCAGCAGCTTAGCGCAAGGCTCTAACTATGGCTACACCTTC
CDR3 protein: CASSLAQGSNYGYTF

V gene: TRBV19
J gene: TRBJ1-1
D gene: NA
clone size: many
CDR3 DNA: TGTGCCAGTAGTACATTACAGGGTGGCACTGAAGCTTTCTTT
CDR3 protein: CASSTLQGGTEAFF

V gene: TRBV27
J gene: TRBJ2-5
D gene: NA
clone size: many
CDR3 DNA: TGTGCCAGCATCCGGACGGGAGTTCAAGAGACCCAGTACTTC
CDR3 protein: CASIRTGVQETQYF

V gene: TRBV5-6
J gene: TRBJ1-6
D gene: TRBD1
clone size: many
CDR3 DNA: TGTGCCAGCAGCCCCAAGCGGGCAGGGGGGGAAGATTCACCCCTCCACTTT
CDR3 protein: CASSPKRAGGEDSPLHF

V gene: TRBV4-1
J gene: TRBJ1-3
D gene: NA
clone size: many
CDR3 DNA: TGCGCCAGCAGCCAGGCGTCGGGGTACTCTGGAAACACCATATATTTT
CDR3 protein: CASSQASGYSGNTIYF

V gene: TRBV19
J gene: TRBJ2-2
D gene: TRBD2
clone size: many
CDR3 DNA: TGTGCCAGTAGTATACTAGCGGGGAACACCGGGGAGCTGTTTTTT
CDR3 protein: CASSILAGNTGELFF

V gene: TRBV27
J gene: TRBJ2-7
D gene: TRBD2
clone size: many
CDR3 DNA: TGTGCCAGCAGTTATTCTAGCGGGGGGCTCTACGAGCAGTACTTC
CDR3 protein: CASSYSSGGLYEQYF

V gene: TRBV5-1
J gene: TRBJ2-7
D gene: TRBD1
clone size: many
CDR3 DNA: TGCGCCAGCAGCACGGACAGGGTCTACGAGCAGTACTTC
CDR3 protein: CASSTDRVYEQYF

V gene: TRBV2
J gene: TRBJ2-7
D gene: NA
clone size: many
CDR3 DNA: TGTGCCAGCAGGACGGTGGGTTTCTACGAGCAGTACTTC
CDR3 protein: CASRTVGFYEQYF

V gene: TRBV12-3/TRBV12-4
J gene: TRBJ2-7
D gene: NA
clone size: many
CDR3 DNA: TGTGCCAGCAGCCTGGGACCCCCGGGGGAGCAGTACTTC
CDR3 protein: CASSLGPPGEQYF

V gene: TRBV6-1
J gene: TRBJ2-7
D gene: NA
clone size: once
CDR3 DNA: TGTGCCAGCAGTGAAGGAGGCAGGGGCGAGCAGTACTTC
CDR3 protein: CASSEGGRGEQYF

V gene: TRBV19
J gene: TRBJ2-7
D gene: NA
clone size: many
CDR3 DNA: TGTGCCAGTAGTCAGGACCACAGTGGGGCCTACGAGCAGTACTTC
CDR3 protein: CASSQDHSGAYEQYF

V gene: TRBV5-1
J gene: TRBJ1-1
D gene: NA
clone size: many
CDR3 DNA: TGCGCCAGCAGCTTTGAGGTCTCCACGGGGCGTGAAGCTTTCTTT
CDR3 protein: CASSFEVSTGREAFF

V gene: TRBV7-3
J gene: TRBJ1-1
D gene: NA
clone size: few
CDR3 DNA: TGTGCCAGCAGCGTGGAGAGGACAGCGAACACTGAAGCTTTCTTT
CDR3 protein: CASSVERTANTEAFF

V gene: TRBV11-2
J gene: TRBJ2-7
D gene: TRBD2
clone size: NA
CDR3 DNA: TGTGCCAGCAGCTTAGATCTCCGGGGGGGCCTTCAGCAGTACTTC
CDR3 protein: CASSLDLRGGLQQYF

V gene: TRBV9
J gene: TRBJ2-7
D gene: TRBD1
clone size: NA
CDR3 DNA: TGTGCCAGCAGCTTCATTACAGGGGGCGGCGACGAGCAGTACTTC
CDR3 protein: CASSFITGGGDEQYF

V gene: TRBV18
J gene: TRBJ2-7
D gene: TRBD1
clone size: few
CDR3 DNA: TGTGCCAGCTCACCACGGACAGGGACCCACTACGAGCAGTACTTC
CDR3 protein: CASSPRTGTHYEQYF

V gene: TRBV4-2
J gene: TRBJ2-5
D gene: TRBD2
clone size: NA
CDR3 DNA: TGTGCCAGCAGCCATTCCTCTAGCGGGGGGCAAGAGACCCAGTACTTC
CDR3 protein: CASSHSSSGGQETQYF

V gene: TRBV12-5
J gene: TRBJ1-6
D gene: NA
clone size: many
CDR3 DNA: TGTGCTAGTGGTGACGGGAGCTCCTATAATTCACCCCTCCACTTT
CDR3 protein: CASGDGSSYNSPLHF

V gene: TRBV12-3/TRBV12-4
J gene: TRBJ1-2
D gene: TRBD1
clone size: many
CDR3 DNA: TGTGCCAGCAGTTTTACGACAGGGGGCGGCTACACCTTC
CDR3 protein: CASSFTTGGGYTF

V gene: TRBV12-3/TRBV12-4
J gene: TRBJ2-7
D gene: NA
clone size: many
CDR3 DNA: TGTGCCAGCAGTTCACCCGGGAACTTCCCCTACGAGCAGTACTTC
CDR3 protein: CASSSPGNFPYEQYF

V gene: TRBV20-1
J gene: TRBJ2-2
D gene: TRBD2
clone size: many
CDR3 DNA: TGCAGTGCTAGGACTAGCGGGGGGTTACGCACCGGGGAGCTGTTTTTT
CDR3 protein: CSARTSGGLRTGELFF

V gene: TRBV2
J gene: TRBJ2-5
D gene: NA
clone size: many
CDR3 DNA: TGTGCCAGCAGAGGCTATGAGACCCAGTACTTC
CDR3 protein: CASRGYETQYF

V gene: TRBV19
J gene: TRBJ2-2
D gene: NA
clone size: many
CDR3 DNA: TGTGCCAGTAGTTCCTACAGGGTCCAGGGGGAGCTGTTTTTT
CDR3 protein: CASSSYRVQGELFF

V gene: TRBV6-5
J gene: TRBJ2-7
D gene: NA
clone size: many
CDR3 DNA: TGTGCCAGCAGTTACACAGAAACGAGCGGCTCCTACGAGCAGTACTTC
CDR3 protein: CASSYTETSGSYEQYF

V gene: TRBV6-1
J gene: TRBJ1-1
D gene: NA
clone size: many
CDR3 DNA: TGTGCCAGCAGTGATGCCGGGACACCGCACACTGAAGCTTTCTTT
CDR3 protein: CASSDAGTPHTEAFF

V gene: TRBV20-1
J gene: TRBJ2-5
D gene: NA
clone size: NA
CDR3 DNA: TGCAGTGCTGGACGGAACCAAGAGACCCAGTACTTC
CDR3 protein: CSAGRNQETQYF

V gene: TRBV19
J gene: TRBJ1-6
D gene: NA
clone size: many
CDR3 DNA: TGTGCCAGTAGTATTGGTGTGAGTTATAATTCACCCCTCCACTTT
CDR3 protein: CASSIGVSYNSPLHF

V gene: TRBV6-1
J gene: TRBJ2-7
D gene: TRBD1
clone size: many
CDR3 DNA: TGTGCCAGCAGAGGGACAGGTACTCCCACCGAGCAGTACTTC
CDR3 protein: CASRGTGTPTEQYF

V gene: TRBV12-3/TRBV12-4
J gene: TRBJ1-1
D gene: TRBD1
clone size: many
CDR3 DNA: TGTGCCAGCAGTCTGACAGGGGGGTACACTGAAGCTTTCTTT
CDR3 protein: CASSLTGGYTEAFF

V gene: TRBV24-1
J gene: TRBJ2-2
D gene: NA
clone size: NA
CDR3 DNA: TGTGCCACTAGTGACTCAAGATACCGGGGCCCCGTTTCCTCCGGGGAGCTGTGTTTT
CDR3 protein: CATSDSRYRGPVSSGELCF

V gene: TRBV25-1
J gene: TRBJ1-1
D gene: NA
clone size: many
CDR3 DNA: TGTGCCAGCAGTGAAGGGCAACTGAACACTGAAGCTTTCTTT
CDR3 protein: CASSEGQLNTEAFF

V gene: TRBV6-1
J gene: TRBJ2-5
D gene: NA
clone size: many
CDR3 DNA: TGTGCCAGCAGTGAGGCGCAGGGGATCCAAGAGACCCAGTACTTC
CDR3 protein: CASSEAQGIQETQYF

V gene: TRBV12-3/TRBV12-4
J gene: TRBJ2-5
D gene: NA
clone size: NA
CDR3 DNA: TGTGCCAGCAGTTACAGGGAAAAAGAGACCCAGTACTTC
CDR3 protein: CASSYREKETQYF

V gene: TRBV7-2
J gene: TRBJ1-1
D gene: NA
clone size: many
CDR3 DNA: TGTGCCAGCAGCTTCCCGGGAGTCAACACTGAAGCTTTCTTT
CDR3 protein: CASSFPGVNTEAFF